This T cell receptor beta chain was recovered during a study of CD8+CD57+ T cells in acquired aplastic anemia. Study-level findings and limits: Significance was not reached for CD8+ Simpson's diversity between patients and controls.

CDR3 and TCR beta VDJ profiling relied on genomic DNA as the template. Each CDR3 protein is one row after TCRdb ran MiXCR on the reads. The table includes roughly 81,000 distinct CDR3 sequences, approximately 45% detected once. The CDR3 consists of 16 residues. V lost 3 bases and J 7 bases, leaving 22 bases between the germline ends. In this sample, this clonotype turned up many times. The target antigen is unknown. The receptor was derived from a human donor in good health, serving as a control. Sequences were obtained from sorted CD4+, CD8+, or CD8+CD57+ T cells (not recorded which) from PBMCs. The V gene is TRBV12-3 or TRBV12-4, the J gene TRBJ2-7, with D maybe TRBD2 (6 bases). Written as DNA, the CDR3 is TGTGCCAGCAGTTTTATTTCGGCAGCGCGGGGCGGGGAGCAGTACTTC. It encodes CASSFISAARGGEQYF.